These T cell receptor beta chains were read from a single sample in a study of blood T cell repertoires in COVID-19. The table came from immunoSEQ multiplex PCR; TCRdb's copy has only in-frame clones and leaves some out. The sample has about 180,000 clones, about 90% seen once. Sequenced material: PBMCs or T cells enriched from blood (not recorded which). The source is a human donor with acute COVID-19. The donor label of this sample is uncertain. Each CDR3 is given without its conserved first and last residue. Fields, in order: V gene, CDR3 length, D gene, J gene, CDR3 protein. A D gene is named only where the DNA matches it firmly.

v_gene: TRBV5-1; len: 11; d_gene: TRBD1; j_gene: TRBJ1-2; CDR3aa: ASSWGQNYGYT
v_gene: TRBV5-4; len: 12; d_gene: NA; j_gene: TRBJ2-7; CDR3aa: ASSLGGGTYEQY
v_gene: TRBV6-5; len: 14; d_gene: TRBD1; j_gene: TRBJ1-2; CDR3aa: ASSYWGQGRIYGYT
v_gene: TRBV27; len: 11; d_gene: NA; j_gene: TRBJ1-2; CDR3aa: ASSLGGAHGYT
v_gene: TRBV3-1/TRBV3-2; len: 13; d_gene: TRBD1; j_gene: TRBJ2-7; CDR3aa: ASSQGGDRANEQY
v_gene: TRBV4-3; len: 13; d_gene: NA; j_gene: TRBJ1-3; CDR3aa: ASSQEEGSGNTIY
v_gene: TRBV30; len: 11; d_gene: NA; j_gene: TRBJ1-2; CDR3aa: AWSRTDGYGYT
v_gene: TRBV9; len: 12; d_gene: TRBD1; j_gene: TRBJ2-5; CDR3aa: ASSFTGGRETQY
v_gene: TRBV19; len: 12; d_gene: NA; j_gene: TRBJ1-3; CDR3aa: ASSPRTALNTIY
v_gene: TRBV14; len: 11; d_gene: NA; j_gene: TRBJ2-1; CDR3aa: ASSPITGLWQF
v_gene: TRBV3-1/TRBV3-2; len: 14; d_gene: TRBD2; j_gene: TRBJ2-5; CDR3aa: ASSQGPTSGVETQY
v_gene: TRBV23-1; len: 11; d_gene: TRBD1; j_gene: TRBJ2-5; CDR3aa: ASSQGQGETQY
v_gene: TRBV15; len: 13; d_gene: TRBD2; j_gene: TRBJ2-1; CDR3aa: ATSRGLAGDNEQF
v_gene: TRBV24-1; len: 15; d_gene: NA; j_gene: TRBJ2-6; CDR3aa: ATSPSGSTPGANVLT
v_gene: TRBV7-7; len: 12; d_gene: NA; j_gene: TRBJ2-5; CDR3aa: ASSLGAGQETQY
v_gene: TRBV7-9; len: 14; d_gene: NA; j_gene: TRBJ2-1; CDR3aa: ASRSPSGGANNEQF
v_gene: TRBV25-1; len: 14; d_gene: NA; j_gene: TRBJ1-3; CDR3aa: ASSESGRGSGNTIY
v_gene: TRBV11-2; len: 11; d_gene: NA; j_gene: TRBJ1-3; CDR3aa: ASSSYRENTIY
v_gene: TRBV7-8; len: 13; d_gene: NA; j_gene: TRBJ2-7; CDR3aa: ASSLGFAGAGEQY
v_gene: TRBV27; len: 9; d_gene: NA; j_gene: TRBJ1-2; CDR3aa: ASSGSYGYT
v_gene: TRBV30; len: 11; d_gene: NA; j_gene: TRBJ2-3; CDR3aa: AWSGDLRGTQY
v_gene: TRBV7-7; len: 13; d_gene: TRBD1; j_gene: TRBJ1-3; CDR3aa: ASSETGVAGNTIY
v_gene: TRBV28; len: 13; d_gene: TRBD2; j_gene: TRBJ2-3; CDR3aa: ASSRAGGPGDTQY
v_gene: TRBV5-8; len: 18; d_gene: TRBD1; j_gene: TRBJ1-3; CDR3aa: ASRSWGLTPGGNSGNTIY
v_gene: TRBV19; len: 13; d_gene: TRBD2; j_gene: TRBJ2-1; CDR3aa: ASSIRSSGYNEQF
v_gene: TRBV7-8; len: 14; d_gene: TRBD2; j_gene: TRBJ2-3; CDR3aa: ASSLQFTSGTDTQY
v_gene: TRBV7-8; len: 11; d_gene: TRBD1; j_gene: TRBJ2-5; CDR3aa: ASSPQGRETQY
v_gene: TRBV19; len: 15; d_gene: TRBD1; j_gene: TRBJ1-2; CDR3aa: ASSIGQGQPANYGYT
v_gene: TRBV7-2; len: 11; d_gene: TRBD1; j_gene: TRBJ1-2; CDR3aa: ASSRQGLRGYT
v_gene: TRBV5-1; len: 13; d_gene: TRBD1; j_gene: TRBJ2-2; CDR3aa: ASSLGTGGTGELF
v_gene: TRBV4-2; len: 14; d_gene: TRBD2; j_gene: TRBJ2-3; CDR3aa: ASEGNLAGAGDTQY
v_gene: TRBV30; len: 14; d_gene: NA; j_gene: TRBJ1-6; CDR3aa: AWNPPGRGNNSPLH
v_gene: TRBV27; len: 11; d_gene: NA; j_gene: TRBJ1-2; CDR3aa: ASSPQANYGYT
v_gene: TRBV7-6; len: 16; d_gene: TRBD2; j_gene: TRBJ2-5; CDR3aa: ASSSAGLAGGLLETQY
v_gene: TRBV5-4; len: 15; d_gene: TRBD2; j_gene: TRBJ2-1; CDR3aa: ASSTWLAGVGGNEQF
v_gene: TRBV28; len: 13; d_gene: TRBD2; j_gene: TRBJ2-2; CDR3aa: ASSLGPSGAGELF
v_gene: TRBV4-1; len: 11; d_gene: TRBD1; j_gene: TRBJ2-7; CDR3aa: ASSQDDRGEQY
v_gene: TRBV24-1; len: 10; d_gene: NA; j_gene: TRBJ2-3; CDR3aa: ATTGVADTQY
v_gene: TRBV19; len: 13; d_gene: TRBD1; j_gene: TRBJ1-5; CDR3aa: ASSTLDRGYQPQH
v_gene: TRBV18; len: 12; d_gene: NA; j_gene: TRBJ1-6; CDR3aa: ASSAAPVNSPLH
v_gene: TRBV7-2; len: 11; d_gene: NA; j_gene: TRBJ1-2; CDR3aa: ASSLARVEGYT
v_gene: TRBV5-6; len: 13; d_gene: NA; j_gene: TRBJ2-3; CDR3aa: ASSVLLGYTDTQY
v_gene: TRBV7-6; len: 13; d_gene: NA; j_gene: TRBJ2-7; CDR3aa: ASSLAGGAFHEQY
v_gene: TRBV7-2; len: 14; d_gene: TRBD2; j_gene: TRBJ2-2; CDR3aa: ASSLVGGGYTGELF
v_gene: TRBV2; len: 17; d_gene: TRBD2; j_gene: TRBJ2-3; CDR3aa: ASTTFPGLAVMKTDTQY
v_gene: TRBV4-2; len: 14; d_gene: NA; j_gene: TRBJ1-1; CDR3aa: ASSQELSGQNTEAF
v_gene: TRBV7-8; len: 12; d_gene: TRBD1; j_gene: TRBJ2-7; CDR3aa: ASSLGQGAYEQY
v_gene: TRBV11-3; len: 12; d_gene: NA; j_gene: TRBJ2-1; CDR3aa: ASSLGRDPNEQF
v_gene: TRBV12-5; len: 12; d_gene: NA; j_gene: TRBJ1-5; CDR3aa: ASGWGGSGQPQH